These 3 T cell receptor beta chains share one sample of origin, sequenced in a study of blood T cell repertoires in COVID-19. Profiled with immunoSEQ multiplex PCR; TCRdb holds only in-frame clones, not every one. The sample includes roughly 250,000 clones, approximately 92% seen only once; the top ten take 2.4%. What was sequenced was PBMCs or T cells enriched from blood (not recorded which). These receptors all stem from a woman aged 18-30 years who had recovered from COVID-19.

The J gene is TRBJ2-3, the V gene TRBV5-1; D not certain. V dropped 4 bases and J dropped 2 bases, with 14 bases sitting between them. CDR1 and CDR2 (germline): SGHRS, YFSETQ. The CDR3 runs 15 residues. Written as DNA, the CDR3 is TGCGCCAGCAGCCCCCCTCTCGAGAACACAGATACGCAGTATTTT. Its translation is CASSPPLENTDTQYF.

This sequence joins TRBV29-1 and TRBJ2-1, with 9 nucleotides matching TRBD1. The length of the CDR3 is 14 residues. Germline lookup yields CDR1 SQVTM and CDR2 ANQGSEA. J was trimmed by 6 bases and V by 4 bases; bases with no gene match: 7. The CDR3 loop is CSVGTGGSPNEQFF. The CDR3 bases are TGCAGCGTTGGAACAGGGGGCTCCCCCAATGAGCAGTTCTTC.

The chain uses TRBV7-9 and TRBJ1-3; D is ambiguous. V shed 2 bases and J shed 0 bases, with 11 bases lying between them. The CDR3 loop spans 16 amino acids. Germline loops: CDR1 SEHNR, CDR2 FQNEAQ (reference sequence). The CDR3 nucleotides are TGTGCCAGCAGCTTACTAGCAGGCCTCTCTGGAAACACCATATATTTT. This encodes CASSLLAGLSGNTIYF. Combining the CDR3 with reference TRBV7-9 and TRBJ1-3 gives the whole variable domain DTGVSQNPRHKITKRGQNVTFRCDPISEHNRLYWYRQTLGQGPEFLTYFQNEAQLEKSRLLSDRFSAERPKGSFSTLEIQRTEQGDSAMYLCASSLLAGLSGNTIYFGEGSWLTVV.